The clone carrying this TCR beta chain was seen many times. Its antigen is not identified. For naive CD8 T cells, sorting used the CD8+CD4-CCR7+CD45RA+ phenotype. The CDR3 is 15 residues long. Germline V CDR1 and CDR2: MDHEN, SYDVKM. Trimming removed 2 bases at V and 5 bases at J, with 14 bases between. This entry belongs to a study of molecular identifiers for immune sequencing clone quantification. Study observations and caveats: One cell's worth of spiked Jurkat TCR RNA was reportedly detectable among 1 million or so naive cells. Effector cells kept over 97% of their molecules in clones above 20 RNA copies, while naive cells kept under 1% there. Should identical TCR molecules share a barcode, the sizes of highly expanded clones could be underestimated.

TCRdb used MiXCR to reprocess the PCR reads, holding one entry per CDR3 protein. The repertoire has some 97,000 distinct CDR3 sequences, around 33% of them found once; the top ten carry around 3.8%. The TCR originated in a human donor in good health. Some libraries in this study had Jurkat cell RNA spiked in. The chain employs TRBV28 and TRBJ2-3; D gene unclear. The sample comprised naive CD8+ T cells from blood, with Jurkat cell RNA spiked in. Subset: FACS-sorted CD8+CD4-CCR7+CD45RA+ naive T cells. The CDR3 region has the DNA TGTGCCAGCAGTTTAAATTTAGGAACCGAAGATACGCAGTATTTT. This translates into CASSLNLGTEDTQYF.